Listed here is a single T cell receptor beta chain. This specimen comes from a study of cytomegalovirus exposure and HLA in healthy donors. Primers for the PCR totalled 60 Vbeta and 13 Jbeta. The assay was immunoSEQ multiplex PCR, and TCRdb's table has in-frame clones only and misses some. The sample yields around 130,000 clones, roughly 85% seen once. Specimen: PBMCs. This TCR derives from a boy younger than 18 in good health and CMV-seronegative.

The CDR3 nucleotides read TGTGCCACTAGCGAGGGGACTGAAGCTTTCTTT. Translated, it gives CATSEGTEAFF. The chain uses TRBV6-5 and TRBJ1-1, with D perhaps TRBD1 (5 bases). Germline-derived CDR1 and CDR2 are MNHEY and SVGAGI. V was shortened by 10 bases and J by 5 bases, with 11 bases between the two germline ends. The CDR3 is made up of 11 amino acids.